What follows is one TCR beta chain and its context. Its antigen is not identified. Primers for the PCR totalled 60 Vbeta and 13 Jbeta. Assay used: immunoSEQ multiplex PCR; TCRdb lists only in-frame clones, some missing. The sample records around 170,000 clones, roughly 80% being singletons. These data are taken from a study of cytomegalovirus exposure and HLA in healthy donors. Points from the study as a whole: After further analysis at a later stage, 16,951 TCR beta sequences were associated with HLA alleles at 0.05 false discovery rate.

The origin of this receptor is a young woman in good health and CMV-seronegative. Sequences were obtained from PBMCs.

In DNA form, the CDR3 reads TGTGCCAGCCTCGGTGCGGGGAGGATGAACACTGAAGCTTTCTTT. Translation gives CASLGAGRMNTEAFF. The chain employs TRBV25-1 and TRBJ1-1; D uncertain. V was cut by 8 bases and J by 0 bases, with 16 bases left in between. Germline-derived CDR1 and CDR2 are MGHDK and SYGVNS. The CDR3 contains 15 residues.